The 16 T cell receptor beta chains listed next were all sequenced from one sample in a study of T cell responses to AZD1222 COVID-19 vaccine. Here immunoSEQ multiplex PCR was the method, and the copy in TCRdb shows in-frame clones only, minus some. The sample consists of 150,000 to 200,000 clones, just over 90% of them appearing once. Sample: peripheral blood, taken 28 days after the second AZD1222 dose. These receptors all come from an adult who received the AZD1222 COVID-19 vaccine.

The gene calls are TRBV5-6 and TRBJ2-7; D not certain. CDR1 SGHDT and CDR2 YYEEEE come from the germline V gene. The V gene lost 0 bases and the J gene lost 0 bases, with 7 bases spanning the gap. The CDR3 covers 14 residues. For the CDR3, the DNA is TGTGCCAGCAGCTTGGGACATCACTCCTACGAGCAGTACTTC. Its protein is CASSLGHHSYEQYF.

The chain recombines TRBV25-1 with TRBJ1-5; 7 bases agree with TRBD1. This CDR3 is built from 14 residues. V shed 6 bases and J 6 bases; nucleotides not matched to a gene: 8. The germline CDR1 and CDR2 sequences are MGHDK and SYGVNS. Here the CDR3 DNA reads TGTGCCAGCAGCCCCACAGGGGAGCGTCAGCCCCAGCATTTT. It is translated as CASSPTGERQPQHF.

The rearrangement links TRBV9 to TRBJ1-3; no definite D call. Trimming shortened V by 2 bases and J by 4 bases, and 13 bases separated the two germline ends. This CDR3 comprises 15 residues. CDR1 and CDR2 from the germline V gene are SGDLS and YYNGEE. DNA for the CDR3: TGTGCCAGCAGCGTCCTATCAGTAGGAGGAAACACCATATATTTT. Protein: CASSVLSVGGNTIYF.

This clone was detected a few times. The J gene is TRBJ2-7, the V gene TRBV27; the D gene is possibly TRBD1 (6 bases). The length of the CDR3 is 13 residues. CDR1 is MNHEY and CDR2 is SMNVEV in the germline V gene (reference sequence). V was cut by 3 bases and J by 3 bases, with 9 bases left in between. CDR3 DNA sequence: TGTGCCAGCAGTTTTACAGGGAGCTACGAGCAGTACTTC. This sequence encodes CASSFTGSYEQYF.

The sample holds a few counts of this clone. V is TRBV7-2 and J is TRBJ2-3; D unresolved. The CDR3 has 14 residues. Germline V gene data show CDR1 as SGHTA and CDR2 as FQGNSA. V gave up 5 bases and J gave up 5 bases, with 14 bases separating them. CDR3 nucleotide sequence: TGTGCCAGCAGCGCCTTTTATGGTGGAGATACGCAGTATTTT. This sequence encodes CASSAFYGGDTQYF.

The CDR3: CASSLRGVDTQYF. Here the CDR3 DNA reads TGTGCCAGCAGCTTGCGAGGGGTTGATACGCAGTATTTT. The chain uses TRBV5-6 and TRBJ2-3; D could derive from TRBD1 or TRBD2 (5 bases each). CDR3 size: 13 residues. Trimming cost V 1 base and J 6 bases, with 9 bases left between them. Germline values: CDR1 SGHDT, CDR2 YYEEEE.

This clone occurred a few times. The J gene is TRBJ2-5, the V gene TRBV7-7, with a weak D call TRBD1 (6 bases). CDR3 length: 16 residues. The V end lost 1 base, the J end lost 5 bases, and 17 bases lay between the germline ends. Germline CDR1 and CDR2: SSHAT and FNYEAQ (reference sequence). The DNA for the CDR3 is TGTGCCAGCAGCTTAGATCATCGGGACATGTGGGAGACCCAGTACTTC. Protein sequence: CASSLDHRDMWETQYF.

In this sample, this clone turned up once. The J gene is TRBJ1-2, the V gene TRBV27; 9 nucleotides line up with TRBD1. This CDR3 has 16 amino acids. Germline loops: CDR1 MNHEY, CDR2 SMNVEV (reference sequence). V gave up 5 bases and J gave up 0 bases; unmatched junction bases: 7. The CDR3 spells CASSPGQGAPNYGYTF. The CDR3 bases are TGTGCCAGCAGTCCGGGACAGGGTGCACCTAACTATGGCTACACCTTC.

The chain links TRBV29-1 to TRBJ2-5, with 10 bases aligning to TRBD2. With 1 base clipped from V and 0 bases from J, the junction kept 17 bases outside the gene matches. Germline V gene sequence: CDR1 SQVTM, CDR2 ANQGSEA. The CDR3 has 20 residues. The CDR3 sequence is CSVEGFVASGSSSHQETQYF. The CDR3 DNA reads TGCAGCGTTGAAGGTTTTGTAGCTAGCGGGAGTTCGTCCCACCAAGAGACCCAGTACTTC.

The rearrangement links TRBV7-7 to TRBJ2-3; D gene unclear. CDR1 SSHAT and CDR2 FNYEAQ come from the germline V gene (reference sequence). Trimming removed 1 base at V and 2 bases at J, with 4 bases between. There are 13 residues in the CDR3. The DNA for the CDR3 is TGTGCCAGCAGCTTAGACCTCACAGATACGCAGTATTTT. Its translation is CASSLDLTDTQYF. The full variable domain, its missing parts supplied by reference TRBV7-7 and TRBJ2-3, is GAGVSQSPRYKVTKRGQDVTLRCDPISSHATLYWYQQALGQGPEFLTYFNYEAQPDKSGLPSDRFSAERPEGSISTLTIQRTEQRDSAMYRCASSLDLTDTQYFGPGTRLTVL.

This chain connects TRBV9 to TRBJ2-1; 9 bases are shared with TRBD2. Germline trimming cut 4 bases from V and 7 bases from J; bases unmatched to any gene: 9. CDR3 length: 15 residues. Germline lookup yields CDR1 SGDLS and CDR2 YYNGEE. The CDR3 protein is CASSSGGGARNEQFF. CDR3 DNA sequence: TGTGCCAGCAGCTCAGGCGGGGGGGCTAGGAATGAGCAGTTCTTC.

CDR3 sequence (DNA): TGCGCCAGCAGCCAAGTCGGGGGGCTCCCCTCGCGGGCTTTCTTT. This encodes CASSQVGGLPSRAFF. V is TRBV4-3 and J is TRBJ1-1; possible D gene TRBD1, 6 bases. Germline CDR1 and CDR2: LGHNA and YSLEER. V was shortened by 1 base and J by 11 bases, with 20 bases between the two germline ends. The CDR3 contains 15 residues.

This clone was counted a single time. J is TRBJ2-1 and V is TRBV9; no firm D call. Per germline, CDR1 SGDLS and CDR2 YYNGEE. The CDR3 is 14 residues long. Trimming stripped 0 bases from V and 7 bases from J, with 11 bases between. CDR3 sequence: CASSVGSSSNEQFF. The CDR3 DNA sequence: TGTGCCAGCAGCGTAGGTTCATCCTCAAATGAGCAGTTCTTC.

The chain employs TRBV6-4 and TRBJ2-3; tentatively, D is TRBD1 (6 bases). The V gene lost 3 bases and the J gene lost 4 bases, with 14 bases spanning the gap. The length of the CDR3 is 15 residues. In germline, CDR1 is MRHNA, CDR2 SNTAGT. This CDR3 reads CASSDKSQGADTQYF. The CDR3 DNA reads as TGTGCCAGCAGTGATAAATCACAGGGCGCAGATACGCAGTATTTT.

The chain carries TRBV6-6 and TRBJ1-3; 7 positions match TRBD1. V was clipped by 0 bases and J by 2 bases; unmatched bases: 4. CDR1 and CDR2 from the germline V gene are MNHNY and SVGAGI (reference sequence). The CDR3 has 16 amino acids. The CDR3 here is CASSYSGQLPGNTIYF. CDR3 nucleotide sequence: TGTGCCAGCAGTTACTCGGGACAGCTGCCTGGAAACACCATATATTTT.

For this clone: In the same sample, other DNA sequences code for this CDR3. CDR3 amino acids: CASSLVRAGAYNEQFF. The CDR3, as DNA: TGTGCCAGCAGCTTAGTTAGAGCGGGGGCCTACAATGAGCAGTTCTTC. The chain employs TRBV11-2 and TRBJ2-1; 8 nucleotides match TRBD2. Germline CDR1 reads SGHAT; CDR2 reads FQNNGV. With 1 base clipped from V and 2 bases from J, the junction kept 4 bases outside the gene matches. The CDR3 is 16 residues long.